Sequencing of this T cell receptor (beta chain) was carried out in a study of CD8+ T cells in alopecia areata. Whole-study context: Treatment ran 6 to 18 months, with 6 months of follow-up afterward. Severity scores in treated patients reflected the percentage of scalp affected.

Only a few counts were recorded for this clone. Germline-derived CDR1 and CDR2 are MNHNS and SASEGT. The V gene lost 3 bases and the J gene lost 2 bases, with 11 bases spanning the gap. The CDR3 sequence is 15 residues long. Sequencing templates came from extracted RNA that was reverse transcribed into cDNA. Data came from immunoSEQ multiplex PCR; TCRdb stores just in-frame clones and leaves some out. Here the sample spans fewer than 250,000 clones, roughly two fifths being singletons. Indicated treatment: oral pan-JAK inhibitor, 5-10 mg twice daily. The genes are TRBV6-1 and TRBJ1-5, with D unresolved. The input for sequencing was CD4+ T cells sorted from blood, taken at approximately week 30, from a patient treated with tofacitinib. This receptor was taken from a human donor with alopecia areata. This CDR3 reads CASSETINGNQPQHF. In DNA, the CDR3 is TGTGCCAGCAGTGAGACTATAAATGGCAATCAGCCCCAGCATTTT.